Listed below are T cell receptor beta chains from one sample, sequenced in a study of T cells in Graves' hyperthyroidism and ophthalmopathy. TCRdb independently ran MiXCR on the multiplex PCR reads; one entry per CDR3 protein. The data contain fewer than 750,000 distinct CDR3 sequences, around 13% of them seen just once; the ten biggest clones take up approximately 13%. Sequencing was carried out using blood. The source of these receptors is a woman in her forties or fifties with Graves' ophthalmopathy. Each CDR3 is given with its conserved first and last residue. The D gene is left open where the match is weak. Only some rows state a clone size, as once, few, many or a class for expanded clones.

v_call	clone_size	j_call	d_call	cdr3_aa	cdr3_nt
TRBV6-2/TRBV6-3	few	TRBJ2-1	TRBD1	CASEQGNVVNEQFF	TGTGCCAGCGAACAGGGGAACGTAGTCAATGAGCAGTTCTTC
TRBV27	.	TRBJ2-1	.	CASSFIWEVNEQFF	TGTGCCAGCAGTTTTATTTGGGAGGTCAATGAGCAGTTCTTC
TRBV19	few	TRBJ2-2	.	CASSKGLTGDETGELFF	TGTGCCAGTAGTAAAGGACTAACGGGAGACGAAACCGGGGAGCTGTTTTTT
TRBV27	many	TRBJ2-1	TRBD1	CASSFTGVIDEQFF	TGTGCCAGCAGTTTCACAGGGGTTATCGATGAGCAGTTCTTC
TRBV6-2/TRBV6-3	many	TRBJ2-2	TRBD2	CASSSQTSGRTGELFF	TGTGCCAGCAGTTCCCAAACTAGCGGGAGGACCGGGGAGCTGTTTTTT
TRBV30	many	TRBJ2-1	TRBD1	CAWSVLDRGIYNEQFF	TGTGCCTGGAGTGTACTAGACAGGGGGATCTACAATGAGCAGTTCTTC
TRBV6-2/TRBV6-3	.	TRBJ2-1	.	CASIGGNEQFF	TGTGCCAGCATCGGAGGCAATGAGCAGTTCTTC
TRBV4-2	.	TRBJ1-6	.	CASSQEGGAGNSPLHF	TGTGCCAGCAGCCAAGAAGGGGGGGCCGGTAATTCACCCCTCCACTTT
TRBV15	.	TRBJ1-1	.	CAASRVIADTEAFF	TGTGCCGCCAGCAGAGTAATTGCAGACACTGAAGCTTTCTTT
TRBV15	.	TRBJ2-3	TRBD2	CATCGGLHTDTQYF	TGTGCCACCTGTGGGGGACTACACACAGATACGCAGTATTTT